Presented here are 17 T cell receptor beta chains from one specimen sequenced in a study of T cells in Graves' hyperthyroidism and ophthalmopathy. Amplified regions were TCR beta CDR3 sequences from RNA transcripts. The HTBI primer set drove a first-round RT-PCR of the TCR CDR3. TCRdb fed the multiplex PCR reads into MiXCR, producing one record per CDR3 protein. The sample contains about 580,000 distinct CDR3 sequences, roughly 13% of which appear only once. Sequenced: blood. Receptors originate from a woman aged 25 to 45 with Graves' hyperthyroidism that later progressed to Graves' ophthalmopathy.

This clonotype was counted ten times or more. The rearrangement links TRBV7-8 to TRBJ2-1; D may be TRBD2 (6 bases). V was cut by 10 bases and J by 3 bases, with 16 bases left in between. The CDR3 spans 14 residues. The germline V gene has CDR1 SGHVS and CDR2 FQNEAQ. Here the CDR3 DNA reads TGTGCCACTCGCGGGACCGCCGACTACAATGAGCAGTTCTTC. It is translated as CATRGTADYNEQFF.

This clonotype has ten or more counts. V usage is TRBV14 and J usage is TRBJ2-7; perhaps D is TRBD1 or TRBD2 (5 bases each). The V gene lost 2 bases and the J gene lost 0 bases, with 8 bases spanning the gap. The CDR3 length is 14 residues. Germline V gene sequence: CDR1 SGHDN, CDR2 FVKESK. Here the CDR3 DNA reads TGTGCCAGCAGCCAAACGGGGACCTCCTACGAGCAGTACTTC. Translating gives CASSQTGTSYEQYF.

This clonotype was recorded at least ten times. This chain uses TRBV11-3 with TRBJ2-1, with 8 positions matching TRBD2. CDR1 and CDR2 from the germline V gene are SGHNT and YENEEA. Unmatched junction bases numbered 9, after V lost 4 bases and J lost 4 bases. This CDR3 spans 16 amino acids. The CDR3 DNA follows: TGTGCCAGCAGCTCCCCTACTAGCGGCCGATACAATGAGCAGTTCTTC. Protein: CASSSPTSGRYNEQFF.

The chain couples TRBV6-2 or TRBV6-3 to TRBJ1-2, with 10 bases aligning to TRBD1. The junction had 9 bases not matched to a gene; V was cut back by 5 bases and J by 6 bases. Germline V lookup: CDR1 MNHEY, CDR2 SVGEGT. The CDR3 consists of 15 residues. As DNA, the CDR3 is TGTGCCAGCAGTACAGGACAGGGGGGCAGTCATGGCTACACCTTC. It encodes CASSTGQGGSHGYTF.

This clonotype was detected many times. The rearrangement joins TRBV5-1 to TRBJ1-1; TRBD1 matches at 7 bases. The junction had 8 bases not matched to a gene; V was cut back by 3 bases and J by 0 bases. The length of the CDR3 is 16 residues. Per germline, CDR1 SGHRS and CDR2 YFSETQ. The CDR3 is CASSSAGQIMNTEAFF. The CDR3 nucleotides read TGCGCCAGCAGCTCGGCGGGACAGATTATGAACACTGAAGCTTTCTTT.

This chain joins TRBV11-2 and TRBJ1-2; 8 positions match TRBD1. This CDR3 region has 14 residues. Germline values: CDR1 SGHAT, CDR2 FQNNGV. The J segment lost 6 bases and the V segment lost 1 base, leaving 4 bases of the junction unmatched. CDR3 protein: CASSLATGVDGYTF. For the CDR3, the DNA is TGTGCCAGCAGCTTAGCGACAGGGGTGGATGGCTACACCTTC.

This clonotype showed up many times. The chain employs TRBV7-9 and TRBJ2-3; possible D gene TRBD1, 5 bases. Germline V gene lookup returns CDR1 SEHNR and CDR2 FQNEAQ (reference sequence). The CDR3 consists of 16 residues. The ends were cut back, 5 bases at V and 4 bases at J, with 19 bases in the middle. This CDR3 is CASSPPWGRGPDTQYF. CDR3 nucleotides: TGTGCCAGCAGCCCGCCGTGGGGAAGGGGCCCAGATACGCAGTATTTT.

CDR3 loop: CASSPQTAIQETQYF. CDR3 in DNA: TGTGCCAGCTCACCACAAACAGCAATTCAAGAGACCCAGTACTTC. The chain joins TRBV18 to TRBJ2-5; D is unclear. Looked up from germline, CDR1 is KGHSH and CDR2 is LQKENI. V shed 1 base and J shed 2 bases, with 11 bases lying between them. CDR3 length: 15 residues.

This clonotype came up many times. The chain recombines TRBV7-2 with TRBJ2-1; D perhaps matches TRBD1 (6 bases). The CDR3 covers 16 residues. With 2 bases removed from V and 7 bases from J, the gap between germline ends came to 18 bases. Germline CDR1 SGHTA, CDR2 FQGNSA. This chain's CDR3 is CASSLSGSGVWNEQFF. The CDR3 DNA reads TGTGCCAGCAGCTTATCAGGTTCAGGGGTCTGGAATGAGCAGTTCTTC. Full variable domain (outside the CDR3, taken from reference TRBV7-2 and TRBJ2-1): GAGVSQSPSNKVTEKGKDVELRCDPISGHTALYWYRQSLGQGLEFLIYFQGNSAPDKSGLPSDRFSAERTGGSVSTLTIQRTQQEDSAVYLCASSLSGSGVWNEQFFGPGTRLTVL.

This clonotype was counted many times. The gene calls are TRBV11-3 and TRBJ1-1; no definite D call. Trimming cost V 2 bases and J 3 bases, with 4 bases left between them. CDR1 and CDR2 (germline): SGHNT, YENEEA. The CDR3 is 12 residues long. CDR3 sequence (DNA): TGTGCCAGCAGCTTATTGTACACTGAAGCTTTCTTT. This translates into CASSLLYTEAFF.

Turning to this clonotype: A read error may be the cause here, since a much bigger clone is one base away. The chain carries TRBV7-3 and TRBJ2-5, with no clear D. Deletions cut 1 base from V and 3 bases from J, with 6 bases between. CDR3 size: 13 residues. CDR1 is SGHTA, CDR2 FQGTGA, per germline. This CDR3 reads CASSLIPEETQYF. Written as DNA, the CDR3 is TGTGCCAGCAGCTTAATTCCGGAAGAGACCCAGTACTTC.

Many counts were recorded for this clonotype. The CDR3 protein is CASSMPGLTDTQYF. In nucleotides, the CDR3 is TGTGCCAGTAGCATGCCGGGCCTCACAGATACGCAGTATTTT. The genes are TRBV19 and TRBJ2-3; no reliable D call. Germline CDR1 LNHDA, CDR2 SQIVND (reference sequence). The CDR3 extends over 14 amino acids. Trimming pared 6 bases from V and 2 bases from J, leaving 12 bases between. Full variable domain (remainder filled in from reference TRBV19 and TRBJ2-3): DGGITQSPKYLFRKEGQNVTLSCEQNLNHDAMYWYRQDPGQGLRLIYYSQIVNDFQKGDIAEGYSVSREKKESFPLTVTSAQKNPTAFYLCASSMPGLTDTQYFGPGTRLTVL.

The V gene is TRBV19, the J gene TRBJ2-2; D unresolved. The V end lost 5 bases, the J end lost 0 bases, and 10 bases lay between the germline ends. Germline V gives CDR1 LNHDA, CDR2 SQIVND (reference sequence). This CDR3 contains 15 residues. The CDR3 DNA sequence: TGTGCCAGTAGTGACGGGTCCACGAACACCGGGGAGCTGTTTTTT. This encodes CASSDGSTNTGELFF.

This clonotype was detected a few times. The chain couples TRBV12-5 to TRBJ2-5; D unclear. Germline V gives CDR1 LGHNT, CDR2 FRNRAP. CDR3 length equals 15 residues. Between the trimmed V and J ends, which lost 6 bases and 4 bases, there was a span of 18 bases. This CDR3 is CASGLDWAPVETQYF. Written as DNA, the CDR3 is TGTGCTAGTGGACTTGACTGGGCCCCCGTAGAGACCCAGTACTTC.

In this sample, this clonotype turned up many times. The chain combines TRBV4-3 with TRBJ2-1; perhaps TRBD1 as D (6 bases). The V gene lost 0 bases and the J gene lost 10 bases, with 16 bases spanning the gap. The CDR3 covers 15 residues. Germline-derived CDR1 and CDR2 are LGHNA and YSLEER. Here the CDR3 reads CASSQEGDRPREQFF. For the CDR3, the DNA is TGCGCCAGCAGCCAAGAAGGAGACAGGCCCAGGGAGCAGTTCTTC.

This clonotype was seen many times. The J gene is TRBJ1-5, the V gene TRBV7-9; 8 bases are a match to TRBD1. There are 13 residues in the CDR3. Germline CDR1 reads SEHNR; CDR2 reads FQNEAQ (reference sequence). CDR3: CAASRGPNQPQHF. CDR3 coding DNA: TGTGCAGCCTCCAGGGGGCCTAATCAGCCCCAGCATTTT.

This clonotype was counted many times. J is TRBJ2-3 and V is TRBV10-2, with 8 positions matching TRBD2. J gave up 2 bases and V 1 base, and 8 bases lay outside the gene matches. This CDR3 spans 17 amino acids. CDR1 and CDR2 (germline): WSHSY, SAAADI. The chain's CDR3 is CASSELRGAIITDTQYF. DNA for the CDR3: TGCGCCAGCAGTGAGTTGCGGGGGGCCATAATCACAGATACGCAGTATTTT.